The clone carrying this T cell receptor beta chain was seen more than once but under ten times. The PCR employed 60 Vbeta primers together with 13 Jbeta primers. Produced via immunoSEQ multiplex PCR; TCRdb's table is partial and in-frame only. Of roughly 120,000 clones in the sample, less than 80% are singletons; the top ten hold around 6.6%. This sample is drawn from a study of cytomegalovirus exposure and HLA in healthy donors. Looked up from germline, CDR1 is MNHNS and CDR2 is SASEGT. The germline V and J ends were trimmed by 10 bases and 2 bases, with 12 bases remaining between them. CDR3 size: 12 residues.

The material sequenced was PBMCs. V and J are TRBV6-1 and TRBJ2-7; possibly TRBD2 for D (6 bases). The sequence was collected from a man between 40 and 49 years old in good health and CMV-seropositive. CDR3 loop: CATRDLTYEQYF. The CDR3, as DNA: TGTGCCACTCGGGACTTGACCTACGAGCAGTACTTC.